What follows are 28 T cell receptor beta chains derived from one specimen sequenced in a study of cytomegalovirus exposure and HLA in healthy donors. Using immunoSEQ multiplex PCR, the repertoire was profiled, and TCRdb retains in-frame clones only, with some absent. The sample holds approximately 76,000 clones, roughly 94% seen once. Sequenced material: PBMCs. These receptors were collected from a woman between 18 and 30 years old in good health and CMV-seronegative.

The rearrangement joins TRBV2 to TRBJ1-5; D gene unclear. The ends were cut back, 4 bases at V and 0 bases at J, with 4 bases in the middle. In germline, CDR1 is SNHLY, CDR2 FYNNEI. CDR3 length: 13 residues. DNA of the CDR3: TGTGCCAGCAGTGTAGATAGCAATCAGCCCCAGCATTTT. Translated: CASSVDSNQPQHF.

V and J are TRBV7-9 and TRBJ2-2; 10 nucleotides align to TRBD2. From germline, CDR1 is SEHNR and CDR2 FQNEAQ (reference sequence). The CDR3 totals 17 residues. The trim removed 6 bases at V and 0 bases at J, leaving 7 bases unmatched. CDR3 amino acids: CASSSGTSDANTGELFF. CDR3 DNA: TGTGCCAGCAGTTCCGGGACTAGCGACGCGAACACCGGGGAGCTGTTTTTT.

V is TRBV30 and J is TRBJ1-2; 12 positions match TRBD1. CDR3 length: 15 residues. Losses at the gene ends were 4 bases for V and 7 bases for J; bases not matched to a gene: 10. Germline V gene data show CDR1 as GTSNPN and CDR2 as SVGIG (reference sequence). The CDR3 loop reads CAWNQEGTGGAGYTF. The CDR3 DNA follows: TGTGCCTGGAACCAAGAAGGGACAGGGGGCGCTGGCTACACCTTC. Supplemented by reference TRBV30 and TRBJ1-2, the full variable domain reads SQTIHQWPATLVQPVGSPLSLECTVEGTSNPNLYWYRQAAGRGLQLLFYSVGIGQISSEVPQNLSASRPQDRQFILSSKKLLLSDSGFYLCAWNQEGTGGAGYTFGSGTRLTVV.

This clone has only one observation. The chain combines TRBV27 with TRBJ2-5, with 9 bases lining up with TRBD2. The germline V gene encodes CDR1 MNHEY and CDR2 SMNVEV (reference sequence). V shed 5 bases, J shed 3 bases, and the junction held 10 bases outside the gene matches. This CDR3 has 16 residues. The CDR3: CASSLKAGGAEETQYF. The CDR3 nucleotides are TGTGCCAGCAGTCTTAAAGCGGGAGGAGCGGAAGAGACCCAGTACTTC.

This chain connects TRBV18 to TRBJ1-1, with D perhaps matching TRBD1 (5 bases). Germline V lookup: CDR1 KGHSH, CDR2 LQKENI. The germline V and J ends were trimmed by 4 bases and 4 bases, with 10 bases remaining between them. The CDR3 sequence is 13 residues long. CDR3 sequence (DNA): TGTGCCAGCTCACAGGCCAGGGCCACTGAAGCTTTCTTT. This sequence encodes CASSQARATEAFF.

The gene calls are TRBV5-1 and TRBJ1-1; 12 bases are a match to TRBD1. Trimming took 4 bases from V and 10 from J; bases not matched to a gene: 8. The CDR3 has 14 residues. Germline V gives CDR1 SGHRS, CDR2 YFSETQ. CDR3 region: CASSSTGTGGLAFF. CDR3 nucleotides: TGCGCCAGCAGCAGTACCGGGACAGGGGGCTTAGCTTTCTTT.

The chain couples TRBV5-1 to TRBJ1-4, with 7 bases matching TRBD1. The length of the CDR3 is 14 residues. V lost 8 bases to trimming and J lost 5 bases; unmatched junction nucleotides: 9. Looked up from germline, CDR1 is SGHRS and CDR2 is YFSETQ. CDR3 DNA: TGCGCCAGTCGAGATGGGGACAGAAATGAAAAACTGTTTTTT. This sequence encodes CASRDGDRNEKLFF.

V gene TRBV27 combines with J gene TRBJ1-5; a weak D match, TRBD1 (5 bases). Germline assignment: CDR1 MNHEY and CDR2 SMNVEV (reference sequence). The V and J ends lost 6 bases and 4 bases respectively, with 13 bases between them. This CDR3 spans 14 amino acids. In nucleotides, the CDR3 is TGTGCCAGCAGGGACATGGGGGGAAATCAGCCCCAGCATTTT. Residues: CASRDMGGNQPQHF.

CDR3 amino acids: CSVQHRQGNGNTIYF. CDR3 in DNA: TGCAGCGTTCAACACCGACAGGGGAATGGAAACACCATATATTTT. The J gene is TRBJ1-3, the V gene TRBV29-1; TRBD1 matches at 8 bases. The CDR3 covers 15 residues. Per germline, CDR1 SQVTM and CDR2 ANQGSEA. V shed 5 bases, J shed 3 bases, and the junction held 9 bases outside the gene matches.

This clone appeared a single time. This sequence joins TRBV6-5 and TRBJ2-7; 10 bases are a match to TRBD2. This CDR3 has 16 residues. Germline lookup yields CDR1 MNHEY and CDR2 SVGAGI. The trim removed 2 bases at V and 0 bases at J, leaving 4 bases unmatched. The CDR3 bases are TGTGCCAGCAGTTACCGCGGACTAGCGGACTCCTACGAGCAGTACTTC. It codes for CASSYRGLADSYEQYF.

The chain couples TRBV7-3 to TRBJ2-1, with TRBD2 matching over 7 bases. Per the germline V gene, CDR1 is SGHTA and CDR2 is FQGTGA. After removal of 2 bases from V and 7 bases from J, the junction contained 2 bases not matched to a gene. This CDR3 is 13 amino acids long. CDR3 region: CASSLGGGNEQFF. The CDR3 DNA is TGTGCCAGCAGCTTAGGGGGAGGGAATGAGCAGTTCTTC.

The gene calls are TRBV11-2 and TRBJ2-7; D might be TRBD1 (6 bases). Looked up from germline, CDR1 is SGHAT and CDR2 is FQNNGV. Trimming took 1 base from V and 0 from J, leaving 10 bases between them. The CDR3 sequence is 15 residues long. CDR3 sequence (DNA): TGTGCCAGCAGCTTAGTGCAGGGGATCTCCTACGAGCAGTACTTC. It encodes CASSLVQGISYEQYF.

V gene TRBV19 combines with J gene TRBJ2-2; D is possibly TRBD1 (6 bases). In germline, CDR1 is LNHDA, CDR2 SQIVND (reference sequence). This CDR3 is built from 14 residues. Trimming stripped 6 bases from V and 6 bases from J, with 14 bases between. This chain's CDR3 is CASSTQGLAGELFF. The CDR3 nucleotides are TGTGCCAGTAGCACACAGGGTTTGGCCGGGGAGCTGTTTTTT.

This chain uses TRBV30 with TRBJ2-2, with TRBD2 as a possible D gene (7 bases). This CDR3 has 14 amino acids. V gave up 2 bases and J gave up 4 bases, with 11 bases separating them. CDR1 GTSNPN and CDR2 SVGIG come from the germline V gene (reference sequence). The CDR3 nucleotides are TGTGCCTGGAGTTTTGGGGGGGCCACCGGGGAGCTGTTTTTT. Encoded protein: CAWSFGGATGELFF. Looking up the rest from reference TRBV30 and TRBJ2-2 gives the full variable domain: SQTIHQWPATLVQPVGSPLSLECTVEGTSNPNLYWYRQAAGRGLQLLFYSVGIGQISSEVPQNLSASRPQDRQFILSSKKLLLSDSGFYLCAWSFGGATGELFFGEGSRLTVL.

This chain's CDR3 is CASSQPRDTGTGELFF. The DNA of the CDR3 is TGTGCCAGCAGCCAGCCCCGGGACACGGGCACCGGGGAGCTGTTTTTT. The genes are TRBV4-2 and TRBJ2-2, with TRBD1 as a possible D gene (6 bases). In germline, CDR1 is LGHNA, CDR2 YNFKEQ. This CDR3 is 16 amino acids long. Trimming stripped 3 bases from V and 4 bases from J, with 15 bases between.

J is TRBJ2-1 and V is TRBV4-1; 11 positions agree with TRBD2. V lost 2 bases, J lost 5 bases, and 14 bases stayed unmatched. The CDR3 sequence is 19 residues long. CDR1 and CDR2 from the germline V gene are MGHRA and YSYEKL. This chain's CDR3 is CASSQSPRRPSGRNNEQFF. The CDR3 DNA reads TGCGCCAGCAGCCAATCCCCGCGGAGGCCTAGCGGGAGGAACAATGAGCAGTTCTTC.

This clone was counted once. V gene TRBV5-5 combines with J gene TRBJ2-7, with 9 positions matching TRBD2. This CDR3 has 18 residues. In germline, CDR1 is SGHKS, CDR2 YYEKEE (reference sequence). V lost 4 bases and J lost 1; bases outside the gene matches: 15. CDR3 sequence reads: CASSTLAGTSYASYEQYF. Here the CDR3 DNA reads TGTGCCAGCAGCACTCTAGCGGGGACGTCCTACGCGTCCTACGAGCAGTACTTC.

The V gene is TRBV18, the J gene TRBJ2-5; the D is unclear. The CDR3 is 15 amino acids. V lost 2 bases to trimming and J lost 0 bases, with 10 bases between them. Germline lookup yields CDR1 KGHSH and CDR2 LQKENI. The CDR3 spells CASSPEYAHQETQYF. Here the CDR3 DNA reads TGTGCCAGCTCACCAGAGTACGCCCACCAAGAGACCCAGTACTTC.

The CDR3 region has the DNA TGTGCCAGCAGTTACTCCGGCGAGCGGGGTTTAAATGAGCAGTTCTTC. This gives the protein CASSYSGERGLNEQFF. This chain joins TRBV6-6 and TRBJ2-1, with 7 bases identical to TRBD2. CDR1 MNHNY and CDR2 SVGAGI come from the germline V gene (reference sequence). V dropped 0 bases and J dropped 7; count of bases not matched to a gene: 9. The CDR3 runs to 16 residues.

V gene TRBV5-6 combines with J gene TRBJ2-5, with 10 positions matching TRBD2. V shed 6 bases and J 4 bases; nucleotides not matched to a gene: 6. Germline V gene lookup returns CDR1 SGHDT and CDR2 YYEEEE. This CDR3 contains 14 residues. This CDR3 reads CASTGLAVGETQYF. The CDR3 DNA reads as TGTGCCAGCACCGGACTAGCGGTAGGAGAGACCCAGTACTTC.

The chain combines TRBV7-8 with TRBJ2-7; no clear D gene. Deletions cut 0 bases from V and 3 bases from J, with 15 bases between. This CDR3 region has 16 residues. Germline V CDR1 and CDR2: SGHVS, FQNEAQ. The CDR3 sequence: CASSLAPSALVYEQYF. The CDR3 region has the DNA TGTGCCAGCAGCTTAGCCCCTAGTGCTTTGGTCTACGAGCAGTACTTC.

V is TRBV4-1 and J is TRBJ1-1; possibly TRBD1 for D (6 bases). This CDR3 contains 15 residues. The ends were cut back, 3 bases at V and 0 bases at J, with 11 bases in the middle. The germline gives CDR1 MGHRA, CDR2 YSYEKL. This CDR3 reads CASSHLDSLNTEAFF. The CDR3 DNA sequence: TGCGCCAGCAGCCACCTGGACAGCTTGAACACTGAAGCTTTCTTT.

DNA for the CDR3: TGTGCCAGCAGCTTAGGGGCAGGTAGCAATCAGCCCCAGCATTTT. This sequence encodes CASSLGAGSNQPQHF. This chain connects TRBV7-9 to TRBJ1-5; D uncertain. V dropped 1 base and J dropped 0 bases, with 7 bases sitting between them. The CDR3 contains 15 residues. Germline assignment: CDR1 SEHNR and CDR2 FQNEAQ (reference sequence).

The CDR3 DNA reads TGTGCCAGCAGTGTACAGGGATTGGGGGGAAACACCATATATTTT. Translating it yields CASSVQGLGGNTIYF. This rearrangement joins TRBV6-1 to TRBJ1-3; a possible D gene is TRBD1 (6 bases). Germline V CDR1 and CDR2: MNHNS, SASEGT. Trimming removed 4 bases at V and 4 bases at J, with 14 bases between. The CDR3 extends over 15 amino acids.

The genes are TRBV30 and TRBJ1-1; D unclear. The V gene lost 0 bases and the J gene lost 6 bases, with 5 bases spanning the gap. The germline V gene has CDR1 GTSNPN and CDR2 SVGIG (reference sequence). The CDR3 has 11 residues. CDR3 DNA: TGTGCCTGGAGTGTCCGGGCTGAAGCTTTCTTT. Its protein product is CAWSVRAEAFF.

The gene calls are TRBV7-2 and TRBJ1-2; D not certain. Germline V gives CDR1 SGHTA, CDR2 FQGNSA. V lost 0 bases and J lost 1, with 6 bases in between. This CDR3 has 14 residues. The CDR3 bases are TGTGCCAGCAGCTTAGCAGCCGATAACTATGGCTACACCTTC. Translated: CASSLAADNYGYTF.

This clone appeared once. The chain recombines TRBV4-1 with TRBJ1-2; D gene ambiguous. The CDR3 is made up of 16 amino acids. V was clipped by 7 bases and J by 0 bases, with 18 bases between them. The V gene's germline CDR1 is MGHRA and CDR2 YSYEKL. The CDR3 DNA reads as TGCGCCAGCACGTACCAGCCGGGTAGGACTAACTATGGCTACACCTTC. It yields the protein CASTYQPGRTNYGYTF.

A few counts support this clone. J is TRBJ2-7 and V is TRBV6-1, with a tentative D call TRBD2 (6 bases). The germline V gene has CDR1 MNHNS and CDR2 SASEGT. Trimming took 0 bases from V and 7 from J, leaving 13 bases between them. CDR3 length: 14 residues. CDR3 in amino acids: CASSEAQEGTEQYF. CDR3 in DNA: TGTGCCAGCAGTGAAGCGCAGGAGGGCACAGAGCAGTACTTC.